The 9 T cell receptor beta chains below come from one sample, sequenced in a study of T cell responses to AZD1222 COVID-19 vaccine. Some clones are missing from TCRdb's copy, which holds only in-frame ones; the method was immunoSEQ multiplex PCR. The table lists 100,000 to 120,000 clones, roughly 93% of them singletons, with 2.5% to 3% in the top ten. Source: peripheral blood, taken 28 days after the second AZD1222 dose. All receptors come from an adult who received the AZD1222 COVID-19 vaccine.

The chain employs TRBV13 and TRBJ1-5, with a weak D call TRBD1 (6 bases). This CDR3 has 16 residues. Between the trimmed V and J ends, which lost 2 bases and 0 bases, there was a span of 11 bases. Per the germline V gene, CDR1 is PRHDT and CDR2 is FYEKMQ (reference sequence). The CDR3 loop is CASSLRGANSNQPQHF. CDR3 nucleotides: TGTGCCAGCAGCTTAAGGGGGGCCAATAGCAATCAGCCCCAGCATTTT.

This chain joins TRBV3-1 (or the pseudogene TRBV3-2) and TRBJ1-2; perhaps TRBD1 as D (5 bases). The CDR3 is 15 amino acids. V lost 0 bases and J 3 bases, leaving 11 bases between the germline ends. Germline-derived CDR1 and CDR2 are LGHDT and YNNKEL (reference sequence). The CDR3 DNA reads TGTGCCAGCAGCCAAGACTTACGGGGGTACTATGGCTACACCTTC. This encodes CASSQDLRGYYGYTF.

The table lists this clone with a count of one. This rearrangement joins TRBV7-9 to TRBJ1-4, with TRBD1 identical over 10 bases. The CDR3 covers 15 residues. The germline V gene has CDR1 SEHNR and CDR2 FQNEAQ (reference sequence). V lost 5 bases, J lost 6 bases, and 6 bases stayed unmatched. CDR3 bases: TGTGCCAGCAGCACGACAGGGGGCGACGATGAAAAACTGTTTTTT. Protein: CASSTTGGDDEKLFF.

The chain employs TRBV7-2 and TRBJ1-1; D gene unclear. The CDR3 is 14 amino acids. Germline V gene sequence: CDR1 SGHTA, CDR2 FQGNSA. V dropped 1 base and J dropped 8 bases, with 14 bases sitting between them. The CDR3 region has the DNA TGTGCCAGCAGCTTAGTGCCAGGAAGGTCCGAAGCTTTCTTT. The encoded protein is CASSLVPGRSEAFF.

The CDR3 sequence: CASSQDPSGGADTQYF. For the CDR3, the DNA is TGCGCCAGCAGCCAAGACCCTAGCGGGGGGGCAGATACGCAGTATTTT. V and J are TRBV4-1 and TRBJ2-3, with 12 positions matching TRBD2. V lost 0 bases to trimming and J lost 4 bases; unmatched junction nucleotides: 2. This CDR3 contains 16 residues. Germline V gives CDR1 MGHRA, CDR2 YSYEKL.

This rearrangement joins TRBV15 to TRBJ2-2; 7 bases are shared with TRBD1. The CDR3 runs to 16 residues. With V trimmed by 1 base and J by 1 base, 3 bases remained unmatched. Germline CDR1 and CDR2: LNHNV and YYDKDF (reference sequence). As DNA, the CDR3 is TGTGCCACCAGCAGAGCGAGGGGGCAGAACACCGGGGAGCTGTTTTTT. Translated, it gives CATSRARGQNTGELFF.

This rearrangement joins TRBV29-1 to TRBJ1-1; 9 bases are shared with TRBD1. This CDR3 is built from 15 residues. V was clipped by 1 base and J by 0 bases; unmatched bases: 3. The germline gives CDR1 SQVTM, CDR2 ANQGSEA. The CDR3 sequence is CSVEGQGVVNTEAFF. The DNA of the CDR3 is TGCAGCGTTGAAGGACAGGGGGTGGTGAACACTGAAGCTTTCTTT.

The gene calls are TRBV19 and TRBJ2-5; the D is unclear. The ends were cut back, 4 bases at V and 5 bases at J, with 23 bases in the middle. Germline lookup yields CDR1 LNHDA and CDR2 SQIVND (reference sequence). CDR3 size: 17 residues. CDR3 residues: CASSNPGRPIGRETQYF. As DNA, the CDR3 is TGTGCCAGTAGTAACCCGGGCAGGCCAATAGGACGGGAGACCCAGTACTTC.

This chain joins TRBV10-2 and TRBJ2-5; the match to TRBD2 covers 7 bases. The CDR3 spans 14 residues. The junction had 3 bases not matched to a gene; V was cut back by 2 bases and J by 3 bases. CDR1 is WSHSY and CDR2 is SAAADI in the germline V gene. The CDR3 coding sequence is TGCGCCAGCAGTGAGGTTACTAGCGAAGAGACCCAGTACTTC. This translates into CASSEVTSEETQYF.